The 15 T cell receptor beta chains below all came from one sample that was sequenced in a study of HIV-infected children after antiretroviral therapy interruption. The TCR library was built from RNA with a 3' RACE protocol and unique molecular identifiers. One entry per CDR3 protein, called by TCRdb with MiXCR from the 3' RACE reads. The top ten hold roughly 0.7% of the sample, which has 40,000 to 55,000 distinct CDR3 sequences, 4.3% seen once. Treatment of the sample: PENTA 11 planned treatment interruption arm or continuous ART arm. Sequencing used CD45RA+ CD4+ T cells from PBMCs, pooled from several time points, obtained from a donor given antiretroviral therapy, either interrupted or continuous. Subset indicated: naive CD4+ CD45RA+ CD45RO- T cells. These receptors came from a pool of human donors with HIV.

Ten or more counts support this clonotype. This chain links TRBV4-1 with TRBJ2-6; 7 nucleotides line up with TRBD1. Germline V gives CDR1 MGHRA, CDR2 YSYEKL. Trimming removed 0 bases from V and 2 bases from J; junction bases left unmatched: 1. The CDR3 has 16 amino acids. The CDR3 is CASSQDDRAGANVLTF. CDR3 bases: TGCGCCAGCAGCCAAGATGACAGGGCTGGGGCCAACGTCCTGACTTTC.

V usage is TRBV30 and J usage is TRBJ2-1; 8 bases fit TRBD2. Germline V gene lookup returns CDR1 GTSNPN and CDR2 SVGIG (reference sequence). The V gene end was trimmed by 3 bases and the J gene end by 3 bases; junction bases not matched to a gene: 4. This CDR3 contains 14 residues. The CDR3, as DNA: TGTGCCTGGAGCAGCGGGGGCGGCTACAATGAGCAGTTCTTC. Translating gives CAWSSGGGYNEQFF.

This clonotype was picked up many times. The genes are TRBV6-5 and TRBJ2-3; D ambiguous. The CDR3 covers 13 residues. With 6 bases removed from V and 1 base from J, the gap between germline ends came to 8 bases. Germline V gives CDR1 MNHEY, CDR2 SVGAGI. The chain's CDR3 is CASSPPGTDTQYF. The DNA for the CDR3 is TGTGCCAGCAGCCCCCCTGGCACAGATACGCAGTATTTT.

The gene calls are TRBV10-3 and TRBJ1-1; D may be TRBD1 (6 bases). The germline V and J ends were trimmed by 10 bases and 1 base, with 10 bases remaining between them. CDR1 and CDR2 (germline): ENHRY, SYGVKD. The CDR3 has 12 amino acids. DNA for the CDR3: TGTGCCACAGGGGCTTCGAACACTGAAGCTTTCTTT. Protein product: CATGASNTEAFF.

This clonotype came up many times. The rearrangement links TRBV5-4 to TRBJ2-3; D possibly corresponds to TRBD2 (5 bases). The CDR3 runs to 15 residues. Trimming took 3 bases from V and 6 from J, leaving 17 bases between them. Germline loops: CDR1 SGHNT, CDR2 YYREEE (reference sequence). The CDR3 is CASSSGGLAPDTQYF. The CDR3 DNA reads as TGTGCCAGCAGCTCCGGCGGGCTAGCCCCGGATACGCAGTATTTT.

This clonotype has at least ten counts. This chain joins TRBV6-1 and TRBJ2-5; no clear D. CDR3 size: 16 residues. The V gene's germline CDR1 is MNHNS and CDR2 SASEGT. The V end lost 1 base, the J end lost 4 bases, and 16 bases lay between the germline ends. The CDR3 reads CASSEVRTPERETQYF. Here the CDR3 DNA reads TGTGCCAGCAGTGAAGTAAGGACGCCCGAGAGAGAGACCCAGTACTTC.

There are many counts of this clonotype. This sequence joins TRBV12-1 and TRBJ2-2; the table's D call TRBD1 went unverified against the DNA. TRBV12-1 is shown as a pseudogene. CDR3 size: 15 residues. In DNA form, the CDR3 reads TGTGCCAGCAGCCCGGGACAGATGAACACCGGGGAGCTGTTTTTT. Translating it yields CASSPGQMNTGELFF.

In this sample, this clonotype turned up many times. The chain carries TRBV2 and TRBJ1-2; D remains ambiguous. The CDR3 loop spans 11 amino acids. The germline gives CDR1 SNHLY, CDR2 FYNNEI. Trimming took off 9 bases at V and 4 bases at J, with 9 bases between the two ends. CDR3: CASTLIYGYTF. CDR3 DNA sequence: TGTGCCAGTACACTTATCTATGGCTACACCTTC.

This clonotype was observed many times. This chain connects TRBV14 to TRBJ1-4; 8 nucleotides line up with TRBD1. V dropped 4 bases and J dropped 7; count of bases not matched to a gene: 5. CDR1 and CDR2 (germline): SGHDN, FVKESK. The CDR3 extends over 14 amino acids. The CDR3 here is CASSPRTGSEKLFF. The CDR3 DNA is TGTGCCAGCAGCCCGCGGACAGGGAGTGAAAAACTGTTTTTT. Combining the CDR3 with reference TRBV14 and TRBJ1-4 gives the whole variable domain EAGVTQFPSHSVIEKGQTVTLRCDPISGHDNLYWYRRVMGKEIKFLLHFVKESKQDESGMPNNRFLAERTGGTYSTLKVQPAELEDSGVYFCASSPRTGSEKLFFGSGTQLSVL.

This clonotype was detected many times. The chain links TRBV5-1 to TRBJ2-3, with 11 bases aligning to TRBD2. V shed 2 bases and J 4 bases; nucleotides not matched to a gene: 3. Germline assignment: CDR1 SGHRS and CDR2 YFSETQ. The CDR3 loop spans 15 amino acids. DNA for the CDR3: TGCGCCAGCAGCTTCGTTAGCGGGGGGGCAGATACGCAGTATTTT. Protein: CASSFVSGGADTQYF.

This clonotype was seen a few times. V usage is TRBV3-1 and J usage is TRBJ2-7; D is uncertain. Trimming removed 1 base from V and 5 bases from J, with 3 bases in between. From germline, CDR1 is LGHDT and CDR2 YNNKEL (reference sequence). The CDR3 has 11 residues. This CDR3 is CASSQGDEQYF. DNA for the CDR3: TGTGCCAGCAGCCAAGGGGACGAGCAGTACTTC.

J is TRBJ2-2 and V is TRBV12-1; the table's D call of TRBD1 was not tested on the DNA. TRBV12-1 is given as a pseudogene. This CDR3 contains 16 residues. CDR3 nucleotide sequence: TGTGCCAGCTACAAGCGGGGGGCGCATAACACCGGGGAGCTGTTTTTT. This sequence encodes CASYKRGAHNTGELFF.

The rearrangement uses TRBV21-1 and TRBJ2-3; no DNA check was done on the table's D call, TRBD1. TRBV21-1 is flagged as a pseudogene. CDR3 length: 14 residues. CDR3 protein: CASRRGGRSETLYF. The CDR3 DNA sequence: TGTGCCAGCAGGAGGGGGGGGCGCTCAGAAACGCTGTATTTT.

In its sample, this clonotype was seen many times. The chain uses TRBV20-1 and TRBJ2-7; no firm D call. Germline V CDR1 and CDR2: DFQATT, SNEGSKA (reference sequence). This CDR3 comprises 10 residues. V was trimmed by 3 bases and J by 6 bases, leaving 6 bases between them. The CDR3 reads CSARSREQYF. In nucleotides, the CDR3 is TGCAGTGCTAGGTCTCGCGAGCAGTACTTC.

This clonotype appeared many times. The chain joins TRBV6-2 or TRBV6-3 to TRBJ2-1; 9 bases line up with TRBD1. The CDR3 runs 15 residues. CDR1 and CDR2 (germline): MNHEY, SVGEGT. V gave up 5 bases and J gave up 8 bases; unmatched junction bases: 10. CDR3 nucleotide sequence: TGTGCCAGCAGTGAAGGGACAGGGTTTTCCCATGAGCAGTTCTTC. Its protein product is CASSEGTGFSHEQFF.